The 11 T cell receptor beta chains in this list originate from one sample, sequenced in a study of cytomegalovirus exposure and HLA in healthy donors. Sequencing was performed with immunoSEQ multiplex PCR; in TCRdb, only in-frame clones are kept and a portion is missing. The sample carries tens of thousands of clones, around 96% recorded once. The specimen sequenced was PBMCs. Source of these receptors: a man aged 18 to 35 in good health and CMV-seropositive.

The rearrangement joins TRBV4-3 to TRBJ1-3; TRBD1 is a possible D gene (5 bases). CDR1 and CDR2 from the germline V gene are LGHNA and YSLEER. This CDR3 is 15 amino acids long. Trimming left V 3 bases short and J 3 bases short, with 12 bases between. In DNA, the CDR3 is TGCGCCAGCAGCCAGGGGGAGGGAAATGGAAACACCATATATTTT. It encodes CASSQGEGNGNTIYF.

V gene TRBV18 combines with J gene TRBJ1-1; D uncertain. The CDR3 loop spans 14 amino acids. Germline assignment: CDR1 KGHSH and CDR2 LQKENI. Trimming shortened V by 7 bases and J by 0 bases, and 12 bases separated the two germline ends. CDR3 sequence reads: CASYTTPLNTEAFF. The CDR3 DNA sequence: TGTGCCAGCTACACGACACCTCTGAACACTGAAGCTTTCTTT.

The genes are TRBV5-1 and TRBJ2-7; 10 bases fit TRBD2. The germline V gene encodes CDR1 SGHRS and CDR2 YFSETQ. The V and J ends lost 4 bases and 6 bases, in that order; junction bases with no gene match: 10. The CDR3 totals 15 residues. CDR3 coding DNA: TGCGCCAGCAGCGTTACTCTAGCGGGAGAAGGCGAGCAGTACTTC. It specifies CASSVTLAGEGEQYF.

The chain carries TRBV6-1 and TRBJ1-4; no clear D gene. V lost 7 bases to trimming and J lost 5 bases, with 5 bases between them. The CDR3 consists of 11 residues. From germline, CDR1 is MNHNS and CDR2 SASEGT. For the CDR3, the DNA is TGTGCCAGCAAGCGAAATGAAAAACTGTTTTTT. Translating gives CASKRNEKLFF.

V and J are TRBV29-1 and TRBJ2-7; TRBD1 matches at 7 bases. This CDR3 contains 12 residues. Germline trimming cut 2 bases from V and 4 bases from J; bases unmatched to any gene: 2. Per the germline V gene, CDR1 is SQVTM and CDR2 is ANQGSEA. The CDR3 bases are TGCAGCGTTGAAACGGGACAGTACGAGCAGTACTTC. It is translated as CSVETGQYEQYF.

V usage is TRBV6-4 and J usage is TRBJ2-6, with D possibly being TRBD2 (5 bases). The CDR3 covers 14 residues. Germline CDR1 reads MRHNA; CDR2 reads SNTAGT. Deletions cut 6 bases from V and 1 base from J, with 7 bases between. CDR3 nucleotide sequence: TGTGCCAGCAGCCCGGGGTCTGGGGCCAACGTCCTGACTTTC. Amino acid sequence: CASSPGSGANVLTF.

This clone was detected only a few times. Written as DNA, the CDR3 is TGCGCCAGCGTACAGGATACTGGAAACACCATATATTTT. It is translated as CASVQDTGNTIYF. V is TRBV10-2 and J is TRBJ1-3, with D possibly TRBD1 on 5 matching bases. The V and J ends lost 8 bases and 2 bases respectively, with 10 bases between them. CDR3 size: 13 residues. Germline CDR1 and CDR2: WSHSY and SAAADI.

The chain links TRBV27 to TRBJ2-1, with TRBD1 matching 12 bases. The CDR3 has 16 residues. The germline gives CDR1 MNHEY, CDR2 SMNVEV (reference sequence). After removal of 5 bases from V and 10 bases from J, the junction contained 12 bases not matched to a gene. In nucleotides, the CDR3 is TGTGCCAGCAGTACCCCGGGACAGGGGGCGGTTGGAGAGCAGTTCTTC. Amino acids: CASSTPGQGAVGEQFF.

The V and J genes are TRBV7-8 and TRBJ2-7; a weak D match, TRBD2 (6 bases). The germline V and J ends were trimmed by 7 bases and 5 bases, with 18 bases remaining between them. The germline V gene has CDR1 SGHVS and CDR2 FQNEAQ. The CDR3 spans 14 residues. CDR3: CASTPKEGRHEQYF. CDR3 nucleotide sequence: TGTGCCAGCACCCCGAAGGAGGGGAGGCACGAGCAGTACTTC.

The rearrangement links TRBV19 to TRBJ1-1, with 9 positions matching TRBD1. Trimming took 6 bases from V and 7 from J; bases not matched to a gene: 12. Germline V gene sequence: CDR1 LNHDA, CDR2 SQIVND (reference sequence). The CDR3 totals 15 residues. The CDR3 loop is CASSLGTGGTGEAFF. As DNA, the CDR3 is TGTGCCAGTAGCCTTGGAACAGGGGGCACGGGTGAAGCTTTCTTT.

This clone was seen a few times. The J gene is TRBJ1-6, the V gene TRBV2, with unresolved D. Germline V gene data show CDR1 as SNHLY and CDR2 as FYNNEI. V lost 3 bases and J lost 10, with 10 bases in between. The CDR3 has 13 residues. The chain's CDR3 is CASSEGARSPLHF. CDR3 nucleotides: TGTGCCAGCAGTGAGGGCGCAAGGTCACCCCTCCACTTT.